Below are 4 T cell receptor beta chains sequenced from a single sample in a study of blood T cell repertoires in COVID-19. The method was immunoSEQ multiplex PCR; TCRdb's version includes in-frame clones alone and lacks a portion of them. In the table there are 95,000 to 150,000 clones, 80% of which are singletons. What was sequenced was peripheral blood. All receptors come from a man aged 55 to 70 with active or convalescent COVID-19.

In this sample, this clone turned up once. The rearrangement links TRBV10-2 to TRBJ1-5; tentatively, D is TRBD1 (5 bases). The CDR3 extends over 15 amino acids. Germline CDR1 reads WSHSY; CDR2 reads SAAADI. The V end was cut by 5 bases, the J end by 0 bases, with 11 bases between. This CDR3 is CASSSDTNSNQPQHF. DNA of the CDR3: TGCGCCAGCAGTTCGGACACTAATAGCAATCAGCCCCAGCATTTT.

V usage is TRBV29-1 and J usage is TRBJ1-1, with 9 positions matching TRBD1. The CDR3 has 12 residues. In germline, CDR1 is SQVTM, CDR2 ANQGSEA. Trimming took 6 bases from V and 5 from J; bases not matched to a gene: 4. The CDR3 coding sequence is TGCAGCGTGGGGACAGGGAGGACTGAAGCTTTCTTT. As protein: CSVGTGRTEAFF.

V usage is TRBV6-2 or TRBV6-3 and J usage is TRBJ2-6; D uncertain. Trimming removed 5 bases from V and 0 bases from J, with 8 bases in between. The CDR3 extends over 15 amino acids. From germline, CDR1 is MNHEY and CDR2 SVGEGT. The CDR3 here is CASSRHISGANVLTF. The CDR3 DNA sequence: TGTGCCAGCAGTAGACACATCTCTGGGGCCAACGTCCTGACTTTC.

This clone came up once. The chain joins TRBV4-3 to TRBJ2-5, with D perhaps matching TRBD1 (5 bases). The ends were cut back, 1 base at V and 4 bases at J, with 10 bases in the middle. The germline gives CDR1 LGHNA, CDR2 YSLEER. This CDR3 region has 14 residues. The CDR3 here is CASSQAGYLETQYF. In nucleotides, the CDR3 is TGCGCCAGCAGCCAAGCAGGGTACTTAGAGACCCAGTACTTC.